This T cell receptor (beta chain) was profiled in a study of T cell responses to AZD1222 COVID-19 vaccine. Produced via immunoSEQ multiplex PCR; TCRdb's table is partial and in-frame only. The repertoire consists of more than 95,000 clones, with 84% occurring once and the leading ten covering about 27%. Trimming removed 0 bases from V and 0 bases from J, with 7 bases in between. The CDR3 is 14 amino acids. Germline V gene sequence: CDR1 SGHKS, CDR2 YYEKEE (reference sequence). The starting material was peripheral blood, obtained 28 days after the second AZD1222 dose. This sequence was found in an adult who received the AZD1222 COVID-19 vaccine. The V call is TRBV5-5, the J call TRBJ2-7; D gene uncertain. CDR3 in amino acids: CASSLAWSSYEQYF. The CDR3 bases are TGTGCCAGCAGCTTGGCTTGGAGCTCCTACGAGCAGTACTTC.